The T cell receptor beta chain described here comes from a study of vaccination and CD4 T cells after COVID-19. Findings and limits, study-wide: Within the convalescent patients, a median around 84% of the SARS-CoV-2-reactive clones were ones that appeared only post-vaccination.

Sequencing of cultured CD4+ T cell DNA used the Oncomine TCR Beta short-read assay. TCRdb re-called the PCR reads through MiXCR, storing one row per CDR3 protein. Here the sample spans fewer than 15,000 distinct CDR3 sequences, 47% being singletons. Indicated treatment: roughly nine-day PBMC culture with coronavirus spike peptide pools or control peptides (ViraFEST assay). Peptide pool stimulation in ViraFEST expanded antigen-specific T cells, whose TCRs were then sequenced. V lost 4 bases and J lost 1; bases outside the gene matches: 5. The CDR3 is 17 amino acids. Germline lookup yields CDR1 SGHDT and CDR2 YYEEEE. In the case of this clonotype: Its antigen is not identified.

The rearrangement uses TRBV5-6 and TRBJ2-2; the match to TRBD2 covers 12 bases. The sample consisted of CD4+ T cells from blood, cultured in vitro. This receptor was taken from a human donor who had recovered from COVID-19. CDR3 sequence reads: CASSPQLAGGNTGELFF. In DNA form, the CDR3 reads TGTGCCAGCAGCCCACAACTAGCGGGAGGGAACACCGGGGAGCTGTTTTTT.